This entry lists 21 T cell receptor beta chains sequenced from one sample in a study of shared clonotypes between healthy human individuals. Method: immunoSEQ multiplex PCR; TCRdb's copy keeps in-frame clones and lacks some. The data contain about 680,000 clones, around two thirds of them seen just once; the ten biggest clones take up approximately 1.8%. The sample comprised memory CD4+ T cells sorted from blood. The subset was: CD45RA-negative fraction. These receptors all stem from a woman in her 30s in good health.

Only one count was recorded for this clone. The V call is TRBV11-2, the J call TRBJ2-3; no clear D. Germline values: CDR1 SGHAT, CDR2 FQNNGV. V was clipped by 5 bases and J by 2 bases, with 11 bases between them. The CDR3 length is 14 residues. The CDR3 DNA is TGTGCCAGCAGCCCAACGGTGCCCACAGATACGCAGTATTTT. This codes for CASSPTVPTDTQYF.

The count of this clone is one. The gene calls are TRBV14 and TRBJ2-3, with D perhaps being TRBD1 or TRBD2 (5 bases each). Deletions cut 0 bases from V and 7 bases from J, with 8 bases between. Germline V gene lookup returns CDR1 SGHDN and CDR2 FVKESK. The CDR3 is 13 amino acids. The CDR3 DNA is TGTGCCAGCAGCCAAGATTTGGGACATACGCAGTATTTT. Encoded protein: CASSQDLGHTQYF.

This chain links TRBV27 with TRBJ2-3; unclear D gene. Between the trimmed V and J ends, which lost 3 bases and 4 bases, there was a span of 11 bases. Germline-derived CDR1 and CDR2 are MNHEY and SMNVEV (reference sequence). This CDR3 comprises 14 residues. The CDR3 nucleotides are TGTGCCAGCAGTTTCTTGACTCGCCCAGATACGCAGTATTTT. Its translation is CASSFLTRPDTQYF.

The V gene is TRBV5-1, the J gene TRBJ1-2, with 8 nucleotides matching TRBD1. This CDR3 is 14 amino acids long. The ends lost 0 bases at V and 6 bases at J; junction bases unmatched: 4. Germline CDR1 reads SGHRS; CDR2 reads YFSETQ. This chain's CDR3 is CASSLGQGLDGYTF. Written as DNA, the CDR3 is TGCGCCAGCAGCTTGGGACAGGGGCTAGATGGCTACACCTTC.

V gene TRBV6-5 combines with J gene TRBJ2-7; 7 bases align to TRBD2. Germline CDR1 and CDR2: MNHEY and SVGAGI. The CDR3 contains 15 residues. V shed 7 bases and J 0 bases; nucleotides not matched to a gene: 9. Here the CDR3 reads CASTSSGASSYEQYF. CDR3 coding DNA: TGTGCCAGCACATCTAGCGGCGCTAGCTCCTACGAGCAGTACTTC.

The chain couples TRBV29-1 to TRBJ2-2; 8 nucleotides line up with TRBD2. The CDR3 spans 14 residues. V lost 4 bases and J lost 4; bases outside the gene matches: 5. Germline CDR1 and CDR2: SQVTM and ANQGSEA. CDR3 sequence reads: CSVVLAVLTGELFF. In nucleotides, the CDR3 is TGCAGCGTTGTACTAGCGGTCCTCACCGGGGAGCTGTTTTTT.

The chain employs TRBV25-1 and TRBJ2-7, with D hard to call. This CDR3 has 13 amino acids. V was pared by 5 bases and J by 1 base, with 9 bases between. The V gene's germline CDR1 is MGHDK and CDR2 SYGVNS. CDR3 sequence (DNA): TGTGCCAGCAGTAATCCACCTTCCTACGAGCAGTACTTC. Residues: CASSNPPSYEQYF.

V is TRBV5-1 and J is TRBJ2-2; 8 bases line up with TRBD2. Germline V gives CDR1 SGHRS, CDR2 YFSETQ. The CDR3 runs to 18 residues. V was clipped by 0 bases and J by 3 bases; unmatched bases: 10. The CDR3 nucleotides read TGCGCCAGCAGCTTGGTTCCGGGAGGGCCAATATACACCGGGGAGCTGTTTTTT. Protein sequence: CASSLVPGGPIYTGELFF.

This clone was counted only a few times. This sequence joins TRBV28 and TRBJ1-5; no clear D. The V end was cut by 3 bases, the J end by 12 bases, with 15 bases between. This CDR3 contains 13 residues. Germline V lookup: CDR1 MDHEN, CDR2 SYDVKM. The CDR3 DNA reads as TGTGCCAGCAGTTTCTACCAGGACGACATCCAGCATTTT. It is translated as CASSFYQDDIQHF.

The chain employs TRBV6-1 and TRBJ2-7, with 7 positions matching TRBD1. This CDR3 comprises 16 residues. Germline V gives CDR1 MNHNS, CDR2 SASEGT. Trimming took 4 bases from V and 6 from J; bases not matched to a gene: 15. The CDR3 coding sequence is TGTGCCAGCAGTGTCTTACAGGGGCTCCCCCAAGGCGAGCAGTACTTC. Residues: CASSVLQGLPQGEQYF.

This chain connects TRBV7-6 to TRBJ1-2, with TRBD1 matching over 7 bases. Germline CDR1 reads SGHVS; CDR2 reads FNYEAQ. V dropped 5 bases and J dropped 4; count of bases not matched to a gene: 4. This CDR3 is 13 amino acids long. The CDR3 loop is CASSPTGSYGYTF. CDR3 in DNA: TGTGCCAGCAGCCCGACAGGGAGCTATGGCTACACCTTC.

This chain joins TRBV30 and TRBJ2-3; TRBD2 agrees at 8 bases. Germline CDR1 and CDR2: GTSNPN and SVGIG (reference sequence). J lost 4 bases, V lost 4 bases, and 10 bases had no gene match. The CDR3 extends over 15 amino acids. CDR3 residues: CAWKREWRSSDTQYF. The DNA of the CDR3 is TGTGCCTGGAAGCGGGAGTGGAGAAGCTCAGATACGCAGTATTTT.

This chain connects TRBV29-1 to TRBJ2-1, with TRBD2 matching over 8 bases. Unmatched junction bases numbered 6, after V lost 4 bases and J lost 1 base. This CDR3 is 15 amino acids long. CDR1 is SQVTM and CDR2 is ANQGSEA in the germline V gene. DNA of the CDR3: TGCAGCGTTGGATTAGCGGGAAAATCCTACAATGAGCAGTTCTTC. The encoded protein is CSVGLAGKSYNEQFF.

About this clone itself: The conserved closing phenylalanine or tryptophan is absent in this CDR3, likely reflecting a read error. The J gene is TRBJ1-5, the V gene TRBV19; tentatively, D is TRBD1 (6 bases). V was shortened by 7 bases and J by 7 bases, with 23 bases between the two germline ends. This CDR3 has 16 amino acids. Germline CDR1 and CDR2: LNHDA and SQIVND (reference sequence). The DNA for the CDR3 is TGTGCCAGTACCACTCGAGGGACAAATTCATGGCAGCCCCAGCATCTT. The encoded protein is CASTTRGTNSWQPQHL.

Worth noting for this clone: The same CDR3 arises from other DNA sequences in this sample as well. V gene TRBV2 combines with J gene TRBJ1-2; 7 nucleotides align to TRBD1. The CDR3 contains 14 residues. After removal of 2 bases from V and 2 bases from J, the junction contained 2 bases not matched to a gene. CDR1 and CDR2 from the germline V gene are SNHLY and FYNNEI. CDR3 loop: CASSERGQNYGYTF. The DNA of the CDR3 is TGTGCCAGCAGTGAAAGGGGGCAGAACTATGGCTACACCTTC.

The CDR3 reads CASSPMVGGNTEAFF. In nucleotides, the CDR3 is TGTGCCAGCAGCCCCATGGTTGGGGGGAACACTGAAGCTTTCTTT. The V gene is TRBV7-9, the J gene TRBJ1-1, with a tentative D call TRBD1 (5 bases). Between the trimmed V and J ends, which lost 5 bases and 1 base, there was a span of 14 bases. The CDR3 loop spans 15 amino acids. Germline V gene lookup returns CDR1 SEHNR and CDR2 FQNEAQ (reference sequence).

The V and J genes are TRBV2 and TRBJ1-1, with no clear D. CDR1 is SNHLY and CDR2 is FYNNEI in the germline V gene. This CDR3 is 13 amino acids long. Trimming took off 6 bases at V and 6 bases at J, with 14 bases between the two ends. The DNA of the CDR3 is TGTGCCAGCAGGACCGATTTCGGCGCTGAAGCTTTCTTT. It yields the protein CASRTDFGAEAFF.

The chain carries TRBV28 and TRBJ1-5; TRBD1 matches at 11 bases. This CDR3 region has 16 residues. V lost 5 bases, J lost 5 bases, and 8 bases stayed unmatched. Germline V gene lookup returns CDR1 MDHEN and CDR2 SYDVKM. CDR3 residues: CASSPLGTGGHQPQHF. As DNA, the CDR3 is TGTGCCAGCAGTCCCCTGGGGACAGGGGGGCATCAGCCCCAGCATTTT.

This clone occurred once. The chain uses TRBV11-1 and TRBJ2-5; D possibly corresponds to TRBD1 (6 bases). CDR1 is SGHAT, CDR2 FQDESV, per germline (reference sequence). CDR3 length: 14 amino acids. V gave up 1 base and J gave up 5 bases, with 11 bases separating them. CDR3 loop: CASSLEGGWETQYF. DNA for the CDR3: TGTGCCAGCAGCTTAGAAGGGGGTTGGGAGACCCAGTACTTC.

V usage is TRBV30 and J usage is TRBJ2-3; D is ambiguous. Trimming left V 5 bases short and J 2 bases short, with 5 bases between. CDR3 length: 11 residues. Germline CDR1 is GTSNPN and CDR2 is SVGIG (reference sequence). The CDR3 loop reads CAWAPTDTQYF. CDR3 in DNA: TGTGCCTGGGCTCCCACAGATACGCAGTATTTT. The whole variable domain, remainder taken from reference TRBV30 and TRBJ2-3, is SQTIHQWPATLVQPVGSPLSLECTVEGTSNPNLYWYRQAAGRGLQLLFYSVGIGQISSEVPQNLSASRPQDRQFILSSKKLLLSDSGFYLCAWAPTDTQYFGPGTRLTVL.

The rearrangement uses TRBV5-6 and TRBJ2-7; 7 bases are a match to TRBD2. The germline CDR1 and CDR2 sequences are SGHDT and YYEEEE. With 4 bases clipped from V and 6 bases from J, the junction kept 7 bases outside the gene matches. The CDR3 consists of 13 residues. The CDR3 DNA sequence: TGTGCCAGCAGCAAGGGGACTATAGGCGAGCAGTACTTC. Its protein is CASSKGTIGEQYF.